One sample yielded the 18 T cell receptor beta chains listed below, sequenced in a study of blood T cells in healthy people across ages. Primed by a sample-barcoded 5' primer and a J-beta primer mix, a second PCR proceeded for about 6 to 12 cycles. From the 5' RACE reads, TCRdb called clonotypes with MiXCR, one entry per CDR3 protein. Among just over 1 million distinct CDR3 sequences, 45% were seen once, and the ten largest hold approximately 17%. The source material was blood. The receptors derive from a woman aged 60-75 years in good health.

Comments on this clonotype: Being one base from a much bigger clone, this may be a read error. The J gene is TRBJ2-7, the V gene TRBV29-1; D tentatively fits TRBD1 or TRBD2 (5 bases each). In germline, CDR1 is SQVTM, CDR2 ANQGSEA. The CDR3 has 12 amino acids. V was trimmed by 7 bases and J by 0 bases, leaving 10 bases between them. The chain's CDR3 is CSAGTASYEQYV. The CDR3, as DNA: TGCAGCGCCGGGACGGCCTCCTACGAGCAGTACGTC.

The chain employs TRBV29-1 and TRBJ1-2; D gene uncertain. Germline V gene lookup returns CDR1 SQVTM and CDR2 ANQGSEA. The CDR3 has 13 residues. Trimming removed 5 bases at V and 0 bases at J, with 10 bases between. CDR3: CSVLPVANYGYTF. In DNA form, the CDR3 reads TGCAGCGTTCTGCCAGTAGCTAACTATGGCTACACCTTC.

V is TRBV10-3 and J is TRBJ2-3; the match to TRBD2 covers 7 bases. The germline V gene has CDR1 ENHRY and CDR2 SYGVKD. The CDR3 loop spans 13 amino acids. J lost 5 bases, V lost 6 bases, and 5 bases had no gene match. CDR3 bases: TGTGCCATCAGCGTAGGACTAGAAGATACGCAGTATTTT. Protein: CAISVGLEDTQYF.

This clonotype has a handful of counts. V is TRBV10-2 and J is TRBJ2-4, with D possibly TRBD2 on 7 matching bases. Judging by the DNA end, TRBJ2-7 fits better; the J call may be wrong. CDR1 is WSHSY, CDR2 SAAADI, per germline. The CDR3 consists of 15 residues. CDR3 nucleotides: TGCGCCACCTCAGAGGGGGGGTATACCGGCTACGAGCAGTACTTC. Residues: CATSEGGYTGYEQYF.

This clonotype was seen only a few times. This chain links TRBV18 with TRBJ2-7, with 7 bases fitting TRBD2. The CDR3 covers 14 residues. Germline loops: CDR1 KGHSH, CDR2 LQKENI. V lost 3 bases and J lost 5; bases outside the gene matches: 7. For the CDR3, the DNA is TGTGCCAGCTCACCCGGGACTATATCCAACGAGCAGTACTTC. It specifies CASSPGTISNEQYF. The full variable domain, rest sourced from reference TRBV18 and TRBJ2-7, is NAGVMQNPRHLVRRRGQEARLRCSPMKGHSHVYWYRQLPEEGLKFMVYLQKENIIDESGMPKERFSAEFPKEGPSILRIQQVVRGDSAAYFCASSPGTISNEQYFGPGTRLTVT.

CDR3 DNA: TGTGCCAGCAGCTTAAGAATCCACTACGAGCAGTACTTC. It translates to CASSLRIHYEQYF. The chain combines TRBV11-2 with TRBJ2-4; D not resolved. The J call could be wrong; TRBJ2-7 is a better fit for the DNA end. Germline values: CDR1 SGHAT, CDR2 FQNNGV. This CDR3 has 13 residues.

The rearrangement uses TRBV3-1 and TRBJ1-2, with 9 positions matching TRBD1. With 3 bases clipped from V and 8 bases from J, the junction kept 7 bases outside the gene matches. The CDR3 length is 14 residues. The germline gives CDR1 LGHDT, CDR2 YNNKEL (reference sequence). In DNA, the CDR3 is TGTGCCAGCAGCCAGAGGGGACAGGGTAGGGGCTACACCTTC. The encoded protein is CASSQRGQGRGYTF.

The gene calls are TRBV20-1 and TRBJ2-3, with 12 bases fitting TRBD2. J lost 6 bases, V lost 4 bases, and 5 bases had no gene match. Germline V gene data show CDR1 as DFQATT and CDR2 as SNEGSKA (reference sequence). This CDR3 comprises 14 residues. CDR3 residues: CSATGLAGWDTQYF. CDR3 DNA sequence: TGCAGTGCTACCGGACTAGCGGGATGGGATACGCAGTATTTT.

This clonotype was found once. The chain carries TRBV6-5 and TRBJ1-6; D is undetermined. CDR3 length: 13 residues. CDR1 is MNHEY and CDR2 is SVGAGI in the germline V gene. V dropped 6 bases and J dropped 7 bases, with 10 bases sitting between them. CDR3 bases: TGTGCCAGCAGCACGATGGGGAATTCACCCCTCCACTTT. Protein sequence: CASSTMGNSPLHF.

This chain joins TRBV29-1 and TRBJ2-5; D tentatively fits TRBD1 or TRBD2 (5 bases each). V lost 4 bases and J lost 6, with 15 bases in between. This CDR3 has 13 amino acids. Germline V gene lookup returns CDR1 SQVTM and CDR2 ANQGSEA. CDR3 in amino acids: CSVGPRAGQTQYF. The DNA of the CDR3 is TGCAGCGTTGGTCCCAGGGCGGGTCAGACCCAGTACTTC. Full variable domain (outside the CDR3, taken from reference TRBV29-1 and TRBJ2-5): SAVISQKPSRDICQRGTSLTIQCQVDSQVTMMFWYRQQPGQSLTLIATANQGSEATYESGFVIDKFPISRPNLTFSTLTVSNMSPEDSSIYLCSVGPRAGQTQYFGPGTRLLVL.

The chain uses TRBV15 and TRBJ1-2; 11 bases fit TRBD1. The CDR3 has 15 residues. Germline loops: CDR1 LNHNV, CDR2 YYDKDF (reference sequence). The V and J ends lost 4 bases and 4 bases, in that order; junction bases with no gene match: 5. CDR3 in amino acids: CATSTGQGAGYGYTF. The CDR3 bases are TGTGCCACCAGCACCGGACAGGGGGCCGGCTATGGCTACACCTTC.

The table lists this clonotype with many counts. J is TRBJ2-7 and V is TRBV5-1, with a possible D match to TRBD2 (5 bases). V gave up 0 bases and J gave up 5 bases, with 12 bases separating them. The CDR3 spans 14 residues. Germline V gene lookup returns CDR1 SGHRS and CDR2 YFSETQ. The CDR3 nucleotides read TGCGCCAGCAGCTTGGGTGTGGGAGCAGACGAGCAGTACTTC. Its protein product is CASSLGVGADEQYF.

In this sample, this clonotype turned up a few times. The rearrangement joins TRBV9 to TRBJ2-7, with 7 bases aligning to TRBD1. V gave up 0 bases and J gave up 2 bases; unmatched junction bases: 2. Germline loops: CDR1 SGDLS, CDR2 YYNGEE. CDR3 length: 14 residues. The DNA for the CDR3 is TGTGCCAGCAGCGTAGACCAGGGGGCCTACGAGCAGTACTTC. It encodes CASSVDQGAYEQYF.

The chain employs TRBV28 and TRBJ2-3; 7 bases align to TRBD2. Germline lookup yields CDR1 MDHEN and CDR2 SYDVKM. CDR3 size: 15 residues. Trimming took 6 bases from V and 2 from J; bases not matched to a gene: 8. The CDR3 DNA reads TGTGCCAGCAGCTTCAGACTAGCCTCCACAGATACGCAGTATTTT. Amino acids: CASSFRLASTDTQYF. Based on the CDR3 plus reference TRBV28 and TRBJ2-3, the full variable domain is DVKVTQSSRYLVKRTGEKVFLECVQDMDHENMFWYRQDPGLGLRLIYFSYDVKMKEKGDIPEGYSVSREKKERFSLILESASTNQTSMYLCASSFRLASTDTQYFGPGTRLTVL.

This clonotype has just one count. This rearrangement joins TRBV6-2 or TRBV6-3 to TRBJ1-6; D possibly corresponds to TRBD1 (6 bases). CDR3 length equals 13 residues. The germline CDR1 and CDR2 sequences are MNHEY and SVGEGT. V lost 6 bases, J lost 10 bases, and 13 bases lay in between. The CDR3 DNA reads TGTGCCAGCAGACCCACAGGGAGCTCACCCCTCCACTTT. Amino acid sequence: CASRPTGSSPLHF.

The chain couples TRBV3-1 to TRBJ2-4; no clear D gene. Between the trimmed V and J ends, which lost 1 base and 8 bases, there was a span of 9 bases. The CDR3 spans 13 residues. Germline V gives CDR1 LGHDT, CDR2 YNNKEL (reference sequence). CDR3 sequence (DNA): TGTGCCAGCAGCCAAGTATTGGCGGACATTCAGTACTTC. Its translation is CASSQVLADIQYF.

The V gene is TRBV30, the J gene TRBJ2-3; the D gene is possibly TRBD1 (5 bases). Germline CDR1 is GTSNPN and CDR2 is SVGIG (reference sequence). With 0 bases removed from V and 6 bases from J, the gap between germline ends came to 10 bases. The CDR3 has 13 residues. The CDR3: CAWSVLGPDTQYF. The CDR3 DNA sequence: TGTGCCTGGAGTGTACTGGGGCCGGATACGCAGTATTTT.

The chain has TRBV12-3 or TRBV12-4 and TRBJ2-3; D uncertain. The CDR3 is 13 residues long. The ends were cut back, 10 bases at V and 4 bases at J, with 15 bases in the middle. CDR3 loop: CATSGLRADTQYF. Here the CDR3 DNA reads TGTGCCACCTCGGGCCTTAGGGCAGATACGCAGTATTTT.